This TCR beta chain was identified during a study of blood T cell repertoires in COVID-19 (TCRdb year 2020). Describing the broader study: Samples covering the acute and convalescent phases of COVID-19 were provided by collaborators in the United States, Italy and Spain. Subjects who had been exposed to COVID-19, were actively infected with it, or had recovered from it provided the deeply sampled blood TCRbeta repertoires that made up the dataset. Samples came from the ongoing ImmuneRACE study (first 160 participants) plus 1,254 subjects from 6 global collaborators. The prospective study material was composed of cDNA or gDNA derived from T cells, B-cell-depleted T cells, or PBMCs. The repertoires were made available in a free public database intended to serve as a resource for research on the immune response to SARS-CoV-2. HLA class I and class II types, where available, came from metadata supplied by the sample provider rather than from assay-based typing. Sample metadata almost always included a de-identified subject ID, COVID-19 status, age in years and sex.

Enrolling through a virtual design, the prospective study's participants ranged in age from roughly 18 to 89 years and lived across 20 to 25 United States geographic areas. In the prospective study, participants were assigned to cohorts based on the clinical history participants reported in a screening survey and a study questionnaire. In the prospective study, whole blood, serum and a nasopharyngeal or oropharyngeal swab were collected from each participant by mobile phlebotomists. Additional blood draws and questionnaires over an approximately 2-month period could optionally be provided by prospective study participants. Prospective study blood samples were shipped either frozen or at room temperature before DNA extraction. The count of this clone is one. Its antigen has not been determined. It is unclear where the CDR3 begins or ends on the DNA, so no DNA is shown, and the CDR3 is as TCRdb lists it.

The full study reports these points: The quantity of clinical and demographic metadata differed by source and by participant and was supplied without curation.

In the germline V gene, CDR1 corresponds to MNHEY and CDR2 to SVGAGI. The CDR3 runs 15 residues from the cysteine to the phenylalanine. TCRbeta CDR3 regions were amplified from genomic DNA by means of the immunoSEQ Assay, a bias-controlled multiplex PCR. The published analysis was carried out like this. The number of nucleated cells in each sample was estimated from the amplification of reference gene primers within the assay. To quantify the absolute abundance of each unique TCRbeta CDR3 rearrangement, sequence reads were collapsed and filtered. For each sample, productive Simpson clonality was calculated as the square root of Simpson's diversity index over productive rearrangements. In its TCRdb copy, this immuneACCESS table keeps in-frame sequences only and misses some clones. Where compared with another copy, unresolved V genes explain less than half of these, and the others have no known cause. Clonal size and the V and J genes are those of that table, whereas D and trimming came from the DNA. A total of around 200,000 clones appear in this sample, 86% of them only once. Jointly, the top ten make up around 6% of the sample.

The chain employs TRBV6-5 and TRBJ1-2; the listed D gene, TRBD1, was not tested against the DNA. The sequence derives from a man aged 35 to 55 with acute COVID-19. The sequencing input was PBMCs or T cells enriched from blood (not recorded which). The CDR3 sequence is CASSSSTGANYGYTF.